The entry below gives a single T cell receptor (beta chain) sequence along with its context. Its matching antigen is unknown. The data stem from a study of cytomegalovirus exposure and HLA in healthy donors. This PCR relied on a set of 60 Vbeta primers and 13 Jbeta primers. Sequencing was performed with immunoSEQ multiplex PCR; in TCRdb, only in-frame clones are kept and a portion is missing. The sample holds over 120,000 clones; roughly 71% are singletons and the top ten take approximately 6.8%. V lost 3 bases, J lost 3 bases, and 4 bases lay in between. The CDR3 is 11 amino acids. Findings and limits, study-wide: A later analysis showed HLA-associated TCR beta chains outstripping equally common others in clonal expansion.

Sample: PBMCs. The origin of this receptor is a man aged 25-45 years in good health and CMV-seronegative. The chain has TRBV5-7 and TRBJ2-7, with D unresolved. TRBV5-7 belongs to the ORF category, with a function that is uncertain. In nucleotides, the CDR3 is TGTGCCAGCAGCTATTACTACGAGCAGTACTTC. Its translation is CASSYYYEQYF.